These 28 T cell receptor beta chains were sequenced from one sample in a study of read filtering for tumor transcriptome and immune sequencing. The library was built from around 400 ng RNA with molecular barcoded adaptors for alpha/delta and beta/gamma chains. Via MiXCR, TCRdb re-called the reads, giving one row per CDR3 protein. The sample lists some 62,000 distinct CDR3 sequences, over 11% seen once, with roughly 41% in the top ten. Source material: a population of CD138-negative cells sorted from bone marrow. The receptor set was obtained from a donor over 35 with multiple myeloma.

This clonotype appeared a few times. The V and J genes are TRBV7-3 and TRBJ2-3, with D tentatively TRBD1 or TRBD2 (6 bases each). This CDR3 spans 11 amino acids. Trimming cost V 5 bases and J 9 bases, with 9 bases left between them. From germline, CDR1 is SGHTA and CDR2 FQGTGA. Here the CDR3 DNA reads TGTGCCAGCAGCGAGGGGGGCACGCAGTATTTT. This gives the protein CASSEGGTQYF.

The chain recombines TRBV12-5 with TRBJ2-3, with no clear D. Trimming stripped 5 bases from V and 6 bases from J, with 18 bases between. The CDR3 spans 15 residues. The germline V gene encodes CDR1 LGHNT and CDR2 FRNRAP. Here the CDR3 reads CASGQDLHRRDTQYF. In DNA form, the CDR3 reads TGTGCTAGTGGTCAAGATCTTCATAGAAGGGATACGCAGTATTTT.

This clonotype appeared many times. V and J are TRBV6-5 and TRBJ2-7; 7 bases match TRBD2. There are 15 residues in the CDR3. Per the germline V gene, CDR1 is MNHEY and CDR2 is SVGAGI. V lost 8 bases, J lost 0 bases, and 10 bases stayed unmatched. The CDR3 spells CASHPGGKSSYEQYF. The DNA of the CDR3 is TGTGCCAGCCACCCCGGGGGGAAAAGCTCCTACGAGCAGTACTTC.

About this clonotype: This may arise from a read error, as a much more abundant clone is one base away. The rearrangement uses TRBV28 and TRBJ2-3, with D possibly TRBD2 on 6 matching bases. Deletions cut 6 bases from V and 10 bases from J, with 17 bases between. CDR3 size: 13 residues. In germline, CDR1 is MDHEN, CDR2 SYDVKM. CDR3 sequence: CASRSTSPYAQYF. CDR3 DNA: TGTGCCAGCAGGTCGACTAGTCCGTATGCGCAGTATTTT.

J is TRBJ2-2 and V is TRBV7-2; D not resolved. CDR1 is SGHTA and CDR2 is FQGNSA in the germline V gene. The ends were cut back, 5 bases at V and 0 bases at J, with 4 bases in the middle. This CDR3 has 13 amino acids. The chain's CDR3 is CASSGANTGELFF. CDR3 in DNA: TGTGCCAGCAGCGGAGCGAACACCGGGGAGCTGTTTTTT.

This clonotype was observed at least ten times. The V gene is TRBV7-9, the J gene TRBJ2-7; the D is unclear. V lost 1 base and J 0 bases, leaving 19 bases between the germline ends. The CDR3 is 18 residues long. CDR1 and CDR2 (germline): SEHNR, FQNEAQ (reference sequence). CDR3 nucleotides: TGTGCCAGCAGCTTAGGTTTCGGAAACCGACTTCACTCCTACGAGCAGTACTTC. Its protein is CASSLGFGNRLHSYEQYF.

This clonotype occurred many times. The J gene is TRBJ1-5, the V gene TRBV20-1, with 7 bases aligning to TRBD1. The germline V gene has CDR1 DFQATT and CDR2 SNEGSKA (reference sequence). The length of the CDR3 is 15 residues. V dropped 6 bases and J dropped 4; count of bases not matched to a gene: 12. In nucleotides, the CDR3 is TGCAGTGCGAAAAATGCGGGACAGTTGAATCAGCCCCAGCATTTT. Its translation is CSAKNAGQLNQPQHF.

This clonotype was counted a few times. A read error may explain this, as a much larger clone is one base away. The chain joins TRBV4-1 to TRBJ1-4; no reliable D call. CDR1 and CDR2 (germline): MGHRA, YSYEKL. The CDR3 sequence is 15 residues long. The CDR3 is CASSQTGSLDEELFF. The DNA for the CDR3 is TGCGCCAGCAGCCAAACCGGCTCTCTGGATGAAGAACTGTTTTTT.

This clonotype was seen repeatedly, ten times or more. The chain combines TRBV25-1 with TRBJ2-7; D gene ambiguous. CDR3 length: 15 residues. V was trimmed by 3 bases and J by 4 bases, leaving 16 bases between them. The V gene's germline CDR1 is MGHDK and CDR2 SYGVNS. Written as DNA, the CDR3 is TGTGCCAGCAGTGACCCGGGCAGATCATATTACGAGCAGTACTTC. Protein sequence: CASSDPGRSYYEQYF.

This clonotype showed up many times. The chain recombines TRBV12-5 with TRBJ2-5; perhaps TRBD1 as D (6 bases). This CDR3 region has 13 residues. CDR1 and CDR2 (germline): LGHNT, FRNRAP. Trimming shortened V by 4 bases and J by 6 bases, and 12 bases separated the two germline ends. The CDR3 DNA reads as TGTGCTAGTGGTTCAGGACAGAGACAGACCCAGTACTTC. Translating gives CASGSGQRQTQYF.

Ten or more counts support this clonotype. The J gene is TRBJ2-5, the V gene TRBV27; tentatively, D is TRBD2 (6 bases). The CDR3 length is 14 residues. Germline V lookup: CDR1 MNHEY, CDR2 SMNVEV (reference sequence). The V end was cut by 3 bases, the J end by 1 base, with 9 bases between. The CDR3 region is CASSFGRGQETQYF. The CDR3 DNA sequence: TGTGCCAGCAGTTTTGGGCGGGGCCAAGAGACCCAGTACTTC.

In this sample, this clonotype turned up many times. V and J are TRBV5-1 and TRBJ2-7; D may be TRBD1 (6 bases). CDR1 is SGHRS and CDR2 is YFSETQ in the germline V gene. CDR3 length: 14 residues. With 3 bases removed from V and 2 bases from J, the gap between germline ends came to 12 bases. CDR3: CASSSRGGAYEQYF. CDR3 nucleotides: TGCGCCAGCAGCTCCCGAGGGGGTGCCTACGAGCAGTACTTC.

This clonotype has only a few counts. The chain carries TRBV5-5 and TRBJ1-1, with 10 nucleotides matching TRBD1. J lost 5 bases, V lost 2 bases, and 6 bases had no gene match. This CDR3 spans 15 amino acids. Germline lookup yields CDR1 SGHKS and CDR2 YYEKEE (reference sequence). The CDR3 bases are TGTGCCAGCAGCTTAGGGGACAGGGGAGGAACTGAAGCTTTCTTT. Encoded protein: CASSLGDRGGTEAFF.

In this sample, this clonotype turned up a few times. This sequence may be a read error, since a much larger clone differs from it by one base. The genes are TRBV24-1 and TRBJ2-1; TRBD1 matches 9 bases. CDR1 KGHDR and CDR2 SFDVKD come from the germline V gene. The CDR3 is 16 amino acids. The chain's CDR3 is CATSDLPGQGYNVQFF. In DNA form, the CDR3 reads TGTGCCACCAGTGACCTCCCGGGACAGGGTTACAATGTGCAGTTCTTC.

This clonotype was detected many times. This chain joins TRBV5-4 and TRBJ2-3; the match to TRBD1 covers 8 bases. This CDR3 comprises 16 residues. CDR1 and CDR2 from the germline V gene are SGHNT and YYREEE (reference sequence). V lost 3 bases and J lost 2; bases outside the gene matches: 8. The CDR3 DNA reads TGTGCCAGCAGCTCCCACGGACAGGGCTTCACAGATACGCAGTATTTT. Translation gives CASSSHGQGFTDTQYF. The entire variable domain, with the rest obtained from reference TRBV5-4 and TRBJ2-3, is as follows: ETGVTQSPTHLIKTRGQQVTLRCSSQSGHNTVSWYQQALGQGPQFIFQYYREEENGRGNFPPRFSGLQFPNYSSELNVNALELDDSALYLCASSSHGQGFTDTQYFGPGTRLTVL.

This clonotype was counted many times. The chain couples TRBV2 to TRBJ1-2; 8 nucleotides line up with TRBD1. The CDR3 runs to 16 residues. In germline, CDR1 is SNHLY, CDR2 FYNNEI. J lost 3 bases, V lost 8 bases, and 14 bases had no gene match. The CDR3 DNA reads TGTGCCAGCCTGAGACAGGGGTCAGCCAGGGACTATGGCTACACCTTC. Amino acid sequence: CASLRQGSARDYGYTF.

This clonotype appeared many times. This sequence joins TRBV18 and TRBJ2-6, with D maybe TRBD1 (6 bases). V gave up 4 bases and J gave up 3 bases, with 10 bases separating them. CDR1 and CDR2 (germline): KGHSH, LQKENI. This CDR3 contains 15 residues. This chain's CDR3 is CASSLTGIGANVLTF. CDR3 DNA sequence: TGTGCCAGCTCACTAACAGGGATTGGGGCCAACGTCCTGACTTTC. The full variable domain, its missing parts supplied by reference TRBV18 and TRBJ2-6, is NAGVMQNPRHLVRRRGQEARLRCSPMKGHSHVYWYRQLPEEGLKFMVYLQKENIIDESGMPKERFSAEFPKEGPSILRIQQVVRGDSAAYFCASSLTGIGANVLTFGAGSRLTVL.

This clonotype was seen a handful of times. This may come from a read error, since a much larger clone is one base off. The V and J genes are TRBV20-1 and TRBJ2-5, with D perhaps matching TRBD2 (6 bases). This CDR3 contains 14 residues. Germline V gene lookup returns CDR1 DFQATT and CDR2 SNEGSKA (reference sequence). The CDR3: CRARRAWYQETQYF. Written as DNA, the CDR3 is TGCAGAGCTAGGAGGGCCTGGTACCAAGAGACCCAGTACTTC.

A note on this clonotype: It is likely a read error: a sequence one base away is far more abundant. The DNA for the CDR3 is TGTGCCAGCAGCTCCGGGGCGGAGACTGGCGGGAGGGGACCCTACAATGAGCAGTTCTTC. Translated: CASSSGAETGGRGPYNEQFF. V is TRBV7-9 and J is TRBJ2-1; TRBD2 aligns across 9 bases. V was clipped by 4 bases and J by 2 bases; unmatched bases: 18. Germline CDR1 is SEHNR and CDR2 is FQNEAQ (reference sequence). The CDR3 sequence is 20 residues long.

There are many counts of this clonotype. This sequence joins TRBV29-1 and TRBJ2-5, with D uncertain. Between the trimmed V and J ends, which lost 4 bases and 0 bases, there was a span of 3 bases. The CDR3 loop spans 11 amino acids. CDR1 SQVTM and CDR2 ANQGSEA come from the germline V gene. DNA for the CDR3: TGCAGCGTTGGACACCAAGAGACCCAGTACTTC. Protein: CSVGHQETQYF. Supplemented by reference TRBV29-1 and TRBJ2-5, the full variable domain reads SAVISQKPSRDICQRGTSLTIQCQVDSQVTMMFWYRQQPGQSLTLIATANQGSEATYESGFVIDKFPISRPNLTFSTLTVSNMSPEDSSIYLCSVGHQETQYFGPGTRLLVL.

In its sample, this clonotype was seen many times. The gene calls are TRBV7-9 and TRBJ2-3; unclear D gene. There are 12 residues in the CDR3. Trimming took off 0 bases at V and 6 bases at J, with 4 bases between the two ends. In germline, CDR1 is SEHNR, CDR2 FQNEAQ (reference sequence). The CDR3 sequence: CASSLAQDTQYF. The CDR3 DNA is TGTGCCAGCAGCTTAGCGCAGGATACGCAGTATTTT. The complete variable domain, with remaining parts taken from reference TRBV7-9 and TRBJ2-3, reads DTGVSQNPRHKITKRGQNVTFRCDPISEHNRLYWYRQTLGQGPEFLTYFQNEAQLEKSRLLSDRFSAERPKGSFSTLEIQRTEQGDSAMYLCASSLAQDTQYFGPGTRLTVL.

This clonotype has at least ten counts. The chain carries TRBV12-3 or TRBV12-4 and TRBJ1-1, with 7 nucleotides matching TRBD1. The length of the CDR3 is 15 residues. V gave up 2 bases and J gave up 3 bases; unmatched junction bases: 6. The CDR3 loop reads CASSLSPTGHTEAFF. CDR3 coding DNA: TGTGCCAGCAGTTTAAGCCCGACAGGGCACACTGAAGCTTTCTTT.

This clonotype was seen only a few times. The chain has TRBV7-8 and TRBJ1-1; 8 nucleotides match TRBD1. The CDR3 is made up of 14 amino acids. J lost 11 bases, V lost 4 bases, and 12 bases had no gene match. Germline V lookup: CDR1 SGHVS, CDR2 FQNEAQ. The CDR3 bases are TGTGCCAGCAGCTCCAGGACAGGGCCTAAGTGGGCTTTCTTT. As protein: CASSSRTGPKWAFF.

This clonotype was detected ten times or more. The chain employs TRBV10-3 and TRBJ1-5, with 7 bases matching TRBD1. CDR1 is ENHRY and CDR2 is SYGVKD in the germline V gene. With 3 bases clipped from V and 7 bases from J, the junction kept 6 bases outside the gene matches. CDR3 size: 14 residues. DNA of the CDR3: TGTGCCATCAGTGAAACGACAGGGATCCAGCCCCAGCATTTT. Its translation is CAISETTGIQPQHF.

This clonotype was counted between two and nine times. CDR3 DNA: TGTGCCAGCAGCCCGGGACAGACCCCCTACAATGAGCAGTTCTTC. Its protein product is CASSPGQTPYNEQFF. J is TRBJ2-1 and V is TRBV5-4; 7 bases match TRBD1. Trimming at V came to 4 bases and at J to 2 bases, leaving 6 bases not matched to a gene. Germline V gene sequence: CDR1 SGHNT, CDR2 YYREEE (reference sequence). CDR3 size: 15 residues. Based on the CDR3 plus reference TRBV5-4 and TRBJ2-1, the full variable domain is ETGVTQSPTHLIKTRGQQVTLRCSSQSGHNTVSWYQQALGQGPQFIFQYYREEENGRGNFPPRFSGLQFPNYSSELNVNALELDDSALYLCASSPGQTPYNEQFFGPGTRLTVL.

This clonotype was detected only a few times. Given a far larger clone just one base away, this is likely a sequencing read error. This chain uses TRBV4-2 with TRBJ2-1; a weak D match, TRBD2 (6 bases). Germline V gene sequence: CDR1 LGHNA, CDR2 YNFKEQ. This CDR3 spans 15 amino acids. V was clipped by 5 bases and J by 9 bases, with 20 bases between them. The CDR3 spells CASSLAEGRLREQFF. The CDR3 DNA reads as TGTGCCAGCAGCTTGGCGGAGGGCCGATTACGTGAGCAGTTCTTC.

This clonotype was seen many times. This CDR3 reads CASSPGAQGLTDTQYF. For the CDR3, the DNA is TGCGCCAGCAGCCCTGGGGCCCAGGGTCTCACAGATACGCAGTATTTT. The rearrangement links TRBV4-3 to TRBJ2-3; the D gene is possibly TRBD1 (5 bases). CDR1 is LGHNA, CDR2 YSLEER, per germline. The CDR3 totals 16 residues. V was cut by 4 bases and J by 2 bases, with 16 bases left in between.

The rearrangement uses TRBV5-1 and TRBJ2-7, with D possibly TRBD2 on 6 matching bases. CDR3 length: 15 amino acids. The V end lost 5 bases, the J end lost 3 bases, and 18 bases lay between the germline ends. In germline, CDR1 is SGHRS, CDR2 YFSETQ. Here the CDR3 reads CASRTQGGRYYEQYF. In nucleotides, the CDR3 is TGCGCCAGCAGAACCCAGGGAGGTCGGTACTACGAGCAGTACTTC.